Shown below are 20 T cell receptor beta chains from a single sample sequenced in a study of shared clonotypes between healthy human individuals. Libraries were prepared by immunoSEQ multiplex PCR; TCRdb keeps only in-frame clonotypes and omits some of them. Among about 980,000 clones, around three quarters were seen once, and the ten largest hold about 1.5%. What was sequenced was memory CD4+ T cells sorted from blood. Documented subset: CD45RA-negative fraction. These TCRs come from a man in his late teens or twenties in good health.

The chain recombines TRBV19 with TRBJ1-6, with TRBD1 matching over 10 bases. This CDR3 region has 15 residues. Germline CDR1 LNHDA, CDR2 SQIVND (reference sequence). J was trimmed by 8 bases and V by 6 bases; bases with no gene match: 7. The CDR3 DNA is TGTGCCAGTAGCTTACGGGACAGGGGTGATTCACCCCTCCACTTT. It translates to CASSLRDRGDSPLHF.

The chain combines TRBV6-1 with TRBJ2-7; no firm D call. The CDR3 loop spans 13 amino acids. Germline V lookup: CDR1 MNHNS, CDR2 SASEGT. Deletions cut 2 bases from V and 7 bases from J, with 12 bases between. Here the CDR3 DNA reads TGTGCCAGCAGTGAACCCCAAAGCCGAGAGCAGTACTTC. Residues: CASSEPQSREQYF.

The gene calls are TRBV10-3 and TRBJ2-5; 12 nucleotides agree with TRBD2. Trimming took 5 bases from V and 5 from J; bases not matched to a gene: 9. The length of the CDR3 is 16 residues. Germline-derived CDR1 and CDR2 are ENHRY and SYGVKD. For the CDR3, the DNA is TGTGCCATCAGTTCGGCTAGCGGGAGGGCCGGGGAGACCCAGTACTTC. Translation: CAISSASGRAGETQYF.

As regards this clone: Other DNA sequences in this sample translate to the same CDR3. V gene TRBV2 combines with J gene TRBJ2-5; D remains unclear. Trimming stripped 6 bases from V and 2 bases from J, with 1 base between. The CDR3 extends over 10 amino acids. The germline CDR1 and CDR2 sequences are SNHLY and FYNNEI. CDR3 nucleotides: TGTGCCAGCAGACAAGAGACCCAGTACTTC. Its translation: CASRQETQYF.

The genes are TRBV10-3 and TRBJ1-5; D gene unclear. CDR3 length: 16 amino acids. Looked up from germline, CDR1 is ENHRY and CDR2 is SYGVKD. The V gene lost 2 bases and the J gene lost 0 bases, with 11 bases spanning the gap. CDR3 amino acids: CAISEGFSLSNQPQHF. CDR3 in DNA: TGTGCCATCAGTGAGGGTTTTAGTCTTAGCAATCAGCCCCAGCATTTT.

The V gene is TRBV4-3, the J gene TRBJ1-2; a weak D match, TRBD1 (6 bases). Germline V CDR1 and CDR2: LGHNA, YSLEER. The CDR3 is 14 amino acids. Trimming pared 0 bases from V and 7 bases from J, leaving 12 bases between. The CDR3 sequence is CASSQEVGASGYTF. Here the CDR3 DNA reads TGCGCCAGCAGCCAAGAGGTGGGGGCAAGTGGCTACACCTTC.

The chain has TRBV7-8 and TRBJ1-3; D perhaps matches TRBD1 (5 bases). The CDR3 extends over 17 amino acids. Trimming left V 5 bases short and J 0 bases short, with 17 bases between. In germline, CDR1 is SGHVS, CDR2 FQNEAQ. The CDR3 loop reads CASSPRTGGLSGNTIYF. The CDR3 DNA is TGTGCCAGCAGCCCCAGGACGGGGGGACTCTCTGGAAACACCATATATTTT.

The rearrangement uses TRBV30 and TRBJ2-5; D unclear. The CDR3 sequence is 14 residues long. Per the germline V gene, CDR1 is GTSNPN and CDR2 is SVGIG (reference sequence). V lost 1 base and J lost 4, with 13 bases in between. The CDR3 spells CAWSAAAYRETQYF. The CDR3 DNA is TGTGCCTGGAGTGCGGCAGCGTACAGAGAGACCCAGTACTTC. The whole variable domain, filled in from reference TRBV30 and TRBJ2-5, reads SQTIHQWPATLVQPVGSPLSLECTVEGTSNPNLYWYRQAAGRGLQLLFYSVGIGQISSEVPQNLSASRPQDRQFILSSKKLLLSDSGFYLCAWSAAAYRETQYFGPGTRLLVL.

This clone was picked up a small number of times. The V call is TRBV5-4, the J call TRBJ2-2; 11 bases are a match to TRBD2. V gave up 4 bases and J gave up 6 bases; unmatched junction bases: 11. This CDR3 contains 17 residues. CDR1 is SGHNT and CDR2 is YYREEE in the germline V gene (reference sequence). The CDR3 DNA is TGTGCCAGCAGCGTTCGGGGGAGGACTAGCGGGCCCGGGGAGCTGTTTTTT. Translation gives CASSVRGRTSGPGELFF.

This clone was observed a single time. This rearrangement joins TRBV4-3 to TRBJ1-6, with D maybe TRBD1 (6 bases). Germline V lookup: CDR1 LGHNA, CDR2 YSLEER. V was pared by 0 bases and J by 11 bases, with 20 bases between. This CDR3 is 17 amino acids long. In DNA form, the CDR3 reads TGCGCCAGCAGCCAAGACCTTATAGGACAGCGCGGGGCACCCCTCCACTTT. This gives the protein CASSQDLIGQRGAPLHF.

The chain employs TRBV6-5 and TRBJ1-6; TRBD1 agrees at 8 bases. Looked up from germline, CDR1 is MNHEY and CDR2 is SVGAGI. The CDR3 covers 15 residues. Trimming took 2 bases from V and 8 from J; bases not matched to a gene: 5. CDR3 residues: CASSYTVQGDSPLHF. The CDR3 coding sequence is TGTGCCAGCAGTTACACTGTACAGGGGGATTCACCCCTCCACTTT.

This clone showed up just a few times. The V call is TRBV11-2, the J call TRBJ2-5; 7 positions match TRBD1. The CDR3 has 14 amino acids. With 0 bases clipped from V and 9 bases from J, the junction kept 7 bases outside the gene matches. Germline CDR1 is SGHAT and CDR2 is FQNNGV. The DNA for the CDR3 is TGTGCCAGCAGCTTAGAGACAGGGCGTGGGGCCCAGTACTTC. Its translation is CASSLETGRGAQYF.

The V gene is TRBV29-1, the J gene TRBJ2-1, with D possibly being TRBD2 (6 bases). CDR1 is SQVTM, CDR2 ANQGSEA, per germline. Trimming cost V 7 bases and J 14 bases, with 21 bases left between them. CDR3 length: 12 residues. CDR3 region: CSGGSSGTRKFF. The CDR3 coding sequence is TGCAGCGGAGGGTCCTCCGGGACTCGGAAGTTCTTC.

The J gene is TRBJ1-5, the V gene TRBV18; D unresolved. V was clipped by 1 base and J by 4 bases, with 17 bases between them. The CDR3 contains 17 residues. In germline, CDR1 is KGHSH, CDR2 LQKENI. CDR3 DNA sequence: TGTGCCAGCTCACCACAACAGATAGTAGCGGGGAATCAGCCCCAGCATTTT. This gives the protein CASSPQQIVAGNQPQHF.

V and J are TRBV29-1 and TRBJ2-5; D is possibly TRBD2 (5 bases). The CDR3 extends over 12 amino acids. V gave up 1 base and J gave up 7 bases, with 10 bases separating them. Germline V lookup: CDR1 SQVTM, CDR2 ANQGSEA. The CDR3 DNA sequence: TGCAGCGTTGAAGTAGGAGGAGCGACCCAGTACTTC. It translates to CSVEVGGATQYF. The variable domain in full, completed from reference TRBV29-1 and TRBJ2-5, reads SAVISQKPSRDICQRGTSLTIQCQVDSQVTMMFWYRQQPGQSLTLIATANQGSEATYESGFVIDKFPISRPNLTFSTLTVSNMSPEDSSIYLCSVEVGGATQYFGPGTRLLVL.

CDR3 bases: TGTGCCAGCAGCCCAGGGGTTAGCGGGAGGGAAGACAATGAGCAGTTCTTC. Translation gives CASSPGVSGREDNEQFF. V and J are TRBV7-9 and TRBJ2-1, with 11 bases lining up with TRBD2. J was trimmed by 5 bases and V by 5 bases; bases with no gene match: 11. CDR3 length: 17 residues. CDR1 is SEHNR and CDR2 is FQNEAQ in the germline V gene (reference sequence).

In regard to this clone: Other DNA sequences in this sample translate to the same CDR3. V gene TRBV2 combines with J gene TRBJ2-7; 10 bases are a match to TRBD1. CDR1 and CDR2 (germline): SNHLY, FYNNEI. This CDR3 region has 13 residues. After removal of 7 bases from V and 3 bases from J, the junction contained 3 bases not matched to a gene. CDR3 sequence: CASTRDRGYEQYF. CDR3 sequence (DNA): TGTGCCAGCACCAGGGACAGGGGCTACGAGCAGTACTTC.

This clone showed up just a few times. The CDR3 nucleotides read TGCGCCAGCAGTTTAAACAGTCATGAAAAACTGTTTTTT. It encodes CASSLNSHEKLFF. The chain carries TRBV10-2 and TRBJ1-4; D gene unclear. Germline V gives CDR1 WSHSY, CDR2 SAAADI. The ends were cut back, 5 bases at V and 6 bases at J, with 10 bases in the middle. The CDR3 totals 13 residues.

The chain couples TRBV10-3 to TRBJ2-1, with D possibly being TRBD2 (7 bases). In germline, CDR1 is ENHRY, CDR2 SYGVKD. With 6 bases removed from V and 6 bases from J, the gap between germline ends came to 12 bases. The CDR3 is made up of 13 amino acids. DNA for the CDR3: TGTGCCATCAGCCGGGGGGCTAGCAATGAGCAGTTCTTC. Its translation: CAISRGASNEQFF.

The chain carries TRBV7-2 and TRBJ2-2; no clear D. With 4 bases removed from V and 8 bases from J, the gap between germline ends came to 14 bases. CDR1 and CDR2 (germline): SGHTA, FQGNSA. The CDR3 extends over 14 amino acids. Here the CDR3 reads CASSSRGSRGELFF. The DNA for the CDR3 is TGTGCCAGCAGCTCCCGTGGGTCACGGGGGGAGCTGTTTTTT.